This passage covers 23 T cell receptor beta chains from one sample sequenced in a study of vaccination and CD4 T cells after COVID-19. Time point given: late sampling 161 to 241 days after vaccination in a few convalescent patients. Treatment meaning: approximately nine-day PBMC culture with coronavirus spike peptide pools or control peptides (ViraFEST assay). Cultured CD4+ T-cell DNA underwent Oncomine TCR Beta short-read sequencing. A single record per CDR3 protein comes from TCRdb applying MiXCR to the PCR reads. The table records around 26,000 distinct CDR3 sequences, less than 45% of them present only once. The antigens these receptors bind are not known. The sequences come from CD4+ T cells from blood, cultured in vitro, collected about 7 months after SARS-CoV-2 vaccination. These receptors originate from a human donor who had recovered from COVID-19.

The chain links TRBV6-2 or TRBV6-3 to TRBJ1-2; a possible D gene is TRBD1 (6 bases). CDR3 length: 14 residues. V lost 6 bases to trimming and J lost 3 bases, with 14 bases between them. Germline-derived CDR1 and CDR2 are MNHEY and SVGEGT. The CDR3 DNA follows: TGTGCCAGCAGCCCTGGAGGGGGACACTATGGCTACACCTTC. Translation: CASSPGGGHYGYTF.

This rearrangement joins TRBV19 to TRBJ2-2; 9 bases line up with TRBD2. Trimming at V came to 6 bases and at J to 4 bases, leaving 6 bases not matched to a gene. Germline lookup yields CDR1 LNHDA and CDR2 SQIVND (reference sequence). This CDR3 is 15 amino acids long. CDR3 amino acids: CASSTGLAATGELFF. DNA of the CDR3: TGTGCCAGTAGCACGGGACTAGCAGCCACCGGGGAGCTGTTTTTT.

This rearrangement joins TRBV20-1 to TRBJ1-2; D not certain. This CDR3 is 14 amino acids long. Deletions cut 5 bases from V and 4 bases from J, with 17 bases between. Per the germline V gene, CDR1 is DFQATT and CDR2 is SNEGSKA (reference sequence). The CDR3 protein is CSAAGERSSYGYTF. The CDR3 DNA reads TGCAGTGCTGCCGGAGAAAGGAGCAGCTATGGCTACACCTTC.

V gene TRBV5-6 combines with J gene TRBJ2-5; D gene uncertain. V lost 7 bases and J lost 5, with 12 bases in between. The CDR3 loop spans 12 amino acids. CDR1 is SGHDT, CDR2 YYEEEE, per germline. CDR3 region: CASGRSGETQYF. The CDR3 nucleotides read TGTGCCAGCGGACGATCTGGGGAGACCCAGTACTTC.

The chain employs TRBV28 and TRBJ2-3; 7 bases align to TRBD2. The CDR3 length is 16 residues. V was pared by 4 bases and J by 1 base, with 8 bases of the junction left unmatched. Germline CDR1 reads MDHEN; CDR2 reads SYDVKM. The DNA of the CDR3 is TGTGCCAGCAGTTCTTTACGGGAGGACCGCACAGATACGCAGTATTTT. Residues: CASSSLREDRTDTQYF. Variable domain in full (rest from reference TRBV28 and TRBJ2-3): DVKVTQSSRYLVKRTGEKVFLECVQDMDHENMFWYRQDPGLGLRLIYFSYDVKMKEKGDIPEGYSVSREKKERFSLILESASTNQTSMYLCASSSLREDRTDTQYFGPGTRLTVL.

The V gene is TRBV20-1, the J gene TRBJ2-6; the D is unclear. The germline CDR1 and CDR2 sequences are DFQATT and SNEGSKA (reference sequence). This CDR3 has 15 residues. Trimming pared 6 bases from V and 2 bases from J, leaving 14 bases between. The DNA for the CDR3 is TGCAGTGCCTCAGTTGGGGTGGCTGGGGCCAACGTCCTGACTTTC. Translated: CSASVGVAGANVLTF.

The DNA of the CDR3 is TGTGCCAGCAGCTTCTTAGGACCGGGACAGGGGCAAGAGACCCAGTACTTC. This translates into CASSFLGPGQGQETQYF. This chain connects TRBV7-2 to TRBJ2-5, with 10 positions matching TRBD1. V dropped 3 bases and J dropped 2; count of bases not matched to a gene: 9. This CDR3 contains 17 residues. Germline V lookup: CDR1 SGHTA, CDR2 FQGNSA.

The chain combines TRBV15 with TRBJ2-2; TRBD2 matches 14 bases. CDR3 size: 18 residues. Germline CDR1 and CDR2: LNHNV and YYDKDF (reference sequence). J was trimmed by 3 bases and V by 1 base; bases with no gene match: 4. The CDR3 DNA is TGTGCCACCAGCAGAGCGCCGGGACTAGCGGGAGACACCGGGGAGCTGTTTTTT. Translated, it gives CATSRAPGLAGDTGELFF.

This clonotype was counted only a few times. V is TRBV20-1 and J is TRBJ2-1; 11 bases are a match to TRBD2. Germline assignment: CDR1 DFQATT and CDR2 SNEGSKA (reference sequence). J gave up 9 bases and V 5 bases, and 9 bases lay outside the gene matches. This CDR3 spans 14 amino acids. In DNA, the CDR3 is TGCAGTGCTTGGGAGGCTAGCGGGAGGATTGAGCAGTTCTTC. It is translated as CSAWEASGRIEQFF.

The genes are TRBV7-3 and TRBJ2-6; no reliable D call. The ends were cut back, 2 bases at V and 4 bases at J, with 18 bases in the middle. This CDR3 spans 18 amino acids. From germline, CDR1 is SGHTA and CDR2 FQGTGA. The CDR3 sequence is CASSLDFWGSAGANVLTF. Written as DNA, the CDR3 is TGTGCCAGCAGCTTAGACTTCTGGGGTTCCGCGGGGGCCAACGTCCTGACTTTC.

The chain joins TRBV20-1 to TRBJ1-2, with 7 bases matching TRBD1. V gave up 3 bases and J gave up 1 base; unmatched junction bases: 8. Per the germline V gene, CDR1 is DFQATT and CDR2 is SNEGSKA (reference sequence). This CDR3 has 15 residues. The CDR3, as DNA: TGCAGTGCTAGGGTCGTTGCAGGGGGTAACTATGGCTACACCTTC. The encoded protein is CSARVVAGGNYGYTF.

In this sample, this clonotype turned up a few times. The genes are TRBV7-9 and TRBJ1-1, with D possibly matching TRBD1 (5 bases). This CDR3 spans 15 amino acids. The germline CDR1 and CDR2 sequences are SEHNR and FQNEAQ (reference sequence). V was shortened by 5 bases and J by 3 bases, with 16 bases between the two germline ends. The CDR3 nucleotides read TGTGCCAGCAGCCCTCCCCAGGGCAGGGACACTGAAGCTTTCTTT. Translation gives CASSPPQGRDTEAFF.

The genes are TRBV7-8 and TRBJ2-1; TRBD1 aligns across 7 bases. V lost 4 bases to trimming and J lost 6 bases; unmatched junction nucleotides: 9. The CDR3 is 15 residues long. CDR1 is SGHVS and CDR2 is FQNEAQ in the germline V gene. The CDR3 coding sequence is TGTGCCAGCAGCTGGTTTAGGGGGCGCGGCAATGAGCAGTTCTTC. It yields the protein CASSWFRGRGNEQFF.

The chain has TRBV4-1 and TRBJ2-1; D ambiguous. V dropped 2 bases and J dropped 10 bases, with 6 bases sitting between them. Germline loops: CDR1 MGHRA, CDR2 YSYEKL. The CDR3 is 11 amino acids. CDR3 sequence reads: CASSQSMEQFF. DNA for the CDR3: TGCGCCAGCAGCCAATCAATGGAGCAGTTCTTC.

This clonotype appeared a few times. The chain is built from TRBV7-2 and TRBJ1-1; D remains ambiguous. The CDR3 spans 15 residues. Per germline, CDR1 SGHTA and CDR2 FQGNSA. Trimming left V 0 bases short and J 1 base short, with 9 bases between. The CDR3 spells CASSLAFGGNTEAFF. As DNA, the CDR3 is TGTGCCAGCAGCTTAGCGTTCGGCGGGAACACTGAAGCTTTCTTT.

The genes are TRBV7-8 and TRBJ2-3; the D is unclear. Germline V CDR1 and CDR2: SGHVS, FQNEAQ. The CDR3 totals 13 residues. V shed 5 bases and J shed 4 bases, with 10 bases lying between them. CDR3 in DNA: TGTGCCAGCAGCCCCCCCAAAGCAGATACGCAGTATTTT. It yields the protein CASSPPKADTQYF. The full variable domain, its missing parts supplied by reference TRBV7-8 and TRBJ2-3, is GAGVSQSPRYKVAKRGQDVALRCDPISGHVSLFWYQQALGQGPEFLTYFQNEAQLDKSGLPSDRFFAERPEGSVSTLKIQRTQQEDSAVYLCASSPPKADTQYFGPGTRLTVL.

This clonotype was detected only once. The CDR3 region is CASSGQLSFF. CDR3 nucleotide sequence: TGTGCCAGCAGCGGACAGTTATCCTTCTTC. This chain uses TRBV28 with TRBJ2-1, with a weak D call TRBD1 (6 bases). CDR3 length: 10 amino acids. V lost 6 bases and J 16 bases, leaving 13 bases between the germline ends. Germline V gives CDR1 MDHEN, CDR2 SYDVKM.

The V gene is TRBV19, the J gene TRBJ2-6; the D is unclear. V dropped 4 bases and J dropped 0 bases, with 16 bases sitting between them. Looked up from germline, CDR1 is LNHDA and CDR2 is SQIVND (reference sequence). The CDR3 covers 18 residues. The CDR3 protein is CASSSPSSWTSGANVLTF. In nucleotides, the CDR3 is TGTGCCAGTAGTAGCCCCTCGTCATGGACCTCTGGGGCCAACGTCCTGACTTTC.

The rearrangement links TRBV10-3 to TRBJ2-5; a weak D match, TRBD2 (5 bases). V was cut by 4 bases and J by 1 base, with 10 bases left in between. This CDR3 has 14 residues. Germline V lookup: CDR1 ENHRY, CDR2 SYGVKD. CDR3 in amino acids: CAISGRGFQETQYF. In nucleotides, the CDR3 is TGTGCCATCAGTGGACGCGGGTTCCAAGAGACCCAGTACTTC.

This sequence joins TRBV11-2 and TRBJ2-5, with TRBD1 matching over 7 bases. Germline V gives CDR1 SGHAT, CDR2 FQNNGV. Trimming removed 9 bases from V and 3 bases from J; junction bases left unmatched: 4. The CDR3 contains 12 residues. The chain's CDR3 is CASRGQKETQYF. The CDR3 DNA reads TGTGCCAGTAGGGGACAGAAAGAGACCCAGTACTTC.

The genes are TRBV7-6 and TRBJ2-1; 10 bases line up with TRBD2. The CDR3 runs 15 residues. Germline-derived CDR1 and CDR2 are SGHVS and FNYEAQ. V gave up 3 bases and J gave up 8 bases; unmatched junction bases: 7. The CDR3 sequence: CASSLRTSGYDEQFF. CDR3 coding DNA: TGTGCCAGCAGCTTGCGGACTAGCGGATACGATGAGCAGTTCTTC.

The chain employs TRBV20-1 and TRBJ1-2; a weak D match, TRBD1 (6 bases). CDR1 and CDR2 from the germline V gene are DFQATT and SNEGSKA (reference sequence). The CDR3 extends over 12 amino acids. The ends were cut back, 5 bases at V and 3 bases at J, with 10 bases in the middle. In DNA, the CDR3 is TGCAGTGCTGGGGACACCGACTATGGCTACACCTTC. Its protein product is CSAGDTDYGYTF.

The sample holds a few counts of this clonotype. The V gene is TRBV28, the J gene TRBJ2-7; TRBD1 aligns across 11 bases. With V trimmed by 5 bases and J by 6 bases, 9 bases remained unmatched. The CDR3 extends over 15 amino acids. Germline assignment: CDR1 MDHEN and CDR2 SYDVKM. The CDR3 region has the DNA TGTGCCAGCAGTATTCCCGGACAGGGGGCAGGCGAGCAGTACTTC. This codes for CASSIPGQGAGEQYF.